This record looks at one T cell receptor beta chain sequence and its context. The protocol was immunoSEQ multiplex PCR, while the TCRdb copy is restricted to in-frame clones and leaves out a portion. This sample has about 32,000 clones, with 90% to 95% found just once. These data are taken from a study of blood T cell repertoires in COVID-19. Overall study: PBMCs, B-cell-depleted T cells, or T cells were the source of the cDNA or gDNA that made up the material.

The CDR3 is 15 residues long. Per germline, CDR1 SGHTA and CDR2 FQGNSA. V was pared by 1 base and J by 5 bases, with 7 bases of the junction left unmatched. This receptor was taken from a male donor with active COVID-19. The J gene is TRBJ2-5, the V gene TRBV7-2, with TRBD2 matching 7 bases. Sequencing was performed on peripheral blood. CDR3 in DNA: TGTGCCAGCAGCTTAGTGGGAGGGCTCGGGGAGACCCAGTACTTC. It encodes CASSLVGGLGETQYF.